The TCR beta chain under discussion was sequenced for a study of blood T cell repertoires in COVID-19 (dated by TCRdb to 2020 to 2021). Notes on the research overall: The collaborator samples originated in the United States, Italy and Spain and spanned the acute and convalescent phases of COVID-19. The material from the prospective study consisted of cDNA or gDNA derived from T cells, B-cell-depleted T cells, or PBMCs. The dataset comprised deeply sampled blood TCRbeta repertoires from subjects exposed to, actively infected with, or recovered from COVID-19. The repertoires were released in a freely available public database intended as a resource for research on the immune response to SARS-CoV-2. The samples were drawn from two sources: the first 160 participants of the ongoing ImmuneRACE study, and about 1,300 subjects contributed by 6 global collaborators. Nearly every sample came with metadata listing a de-identified subject ID, COVID-19 status, age in years and sex. Where available, HLA class I and class II types were taken from metadata supplied by the sample provider and were not determined by assay-based typing.

On the study overall, not on this receptor specifically: The quantity of clinical and demographic metadata differed by source and by participant and was supplied without curation.

TCRbeta CDR3 regions were amplified from genomic DNA using the immunoSEQ Assay, a bias-controlled multiplex PCR. In the original analysis: Within the assay, amplification of reference gene primers was used to estimate how many nucleated cells each sample contained. To quantify the absolute abundance of each unique TCRbeta CDR3 rearrangement, sequence reads were collapsed and filtered. For each sample, productive Simpson clonality was calculated by taking the square root of Simpson's diversity index across productive rearrangements. This is the immuneACCESS table as TCRdb keeps it, with only in-frame sequences that have V and J called. A part of the clones is gone; compared with another copy, unresolved V genes explain less than half, and the rest is unexplained. The V and J calls and clone size are taken from that table; D and trimming were inferred from the DNA. This sample lists around 190,000 clones; about four fifths were detected once. 3.2% of the sample rests with the top ten.

Enrolling through a virtual design, the prospective study's participants ranged in age from roughly 18 to 89 years and lived across 20 to 30 United States geographic areas. In the prospective study, participants were assigned to cohorts based on the clinical history participants reported in a screening survey and a study questionnaire. For ImmuneRACE Cohort 3, a participant was defined as recovered based on two consecutive negative NP/OP PCR tests, clearance by a healthcare professional, or resolution of symptoms. In the prospective study, whole blood, serum and a nasopharyngeal or oropharyngeal swab were collected from each participant by mobile phlebotomists. Over a 2-month period, participants in the prospective study had the option of providing additional blood draws and questionnaires. Prospective study blood samples were shipped either frozen or at room temperature before DNA extraction.

Germline trimming amounts to 8 bases on V and 3 bases on J, with 4 as the count of junction bases outside the gene matches. CDR3 length: 13 amino acids, cysteine to phenylalanine. The read is trimmed to its CDR3 DNA, 39 bases read in frame from base 1. CDR1 and CDR2 were assigned from the germline V gene as SGHTA and FQGTGA. The table lists this clone with a count of one. Its antigen is unknown. Base qualities are not provided; no much larger clone lies one nucleotide away. This TCR derives from a woman in her 30s who had recovered from COVID-19. The rearrangement joined TRBV7-3 to TRBJ2-3; 8 bases in the junction line up with TRBD1. Sequencing input: PBMCs or T cells enriched from blood (not recorded which). CDR3 loop: CASLQGGTDTQYF. The nucleotide sequence reads as follows: TGTGCCAGCCTACAGGGGGGTACAGATACGCAGTATTTT.